The 14 T cell receptor beta chains below all came from one sample that was sequenced in a study of cytomegalovirus exposure and HLA in healthy donors (dated by TCRdb to 2017 to 2019). Preparation of the library involved the immunoSEQ multiplex PCR assay. The multiplex PCR relied on a mix of 60 forward primers for TCR Vbeta segments and 13 reverse primers for TCR Jbeta segments. This immuneACCESS table, as held by TCRdb, lists in-frame sequences with V and J called but not all clones. Of the missing ones, under half trace to an unresolved V gene in checked studies; the others have no known cause. In all, the sample holds more than 150,000 clones, and about three quarters of those were seen once. The top ten clones comprise about 1.6% of the sample. The sample was PBMCs. The receptors originated from a man aged 18 to 30 in good health and CMV-seronegative.

The rearrangement joins TRBV7-9 to TRBJ2-7; 10 bases match TRBD2. This CDR3 region has 17 residues. V was pared by 0 bases and J by 7 bases, with 12 bases of the junction left unmatched. Looked up from germline, CDR1 is SEHNR and CDR2 is FQNEAQ (reference sequence). The CDR3 DNA reads TGTGCCAGCAGCTTAGCCCGGAGTACGGGACTAGCGAGGGAGCAGTACTTC. It yields the protein CASSLARSTGLAREQYF.

The chain is built from TRBV9 and TRBJ2-5, with 7 positions matching TRBD1. Unmatched junction bases numbered 11, after V lost 2 bases and J lost 4 bases. CDR1 is SGDLS, CDR2 YYNGEE, per germline. This CDR3 has 16 amino acids. CDR3 region: CASSVETGSGGETQYF. The DNA for the CDR3 is TGTGCCAGCAGCGTGGAGACAGGATCAGGGGGAGAGACCCAGTACTTC.

CDR3 in amino acids: CASNLRGSQPQHF. The CDR3 DNA follows: TGTGCCAGCAACCTCAGGGGCTCTCAGCCCCAGCATTTT. V and J are TRBV5-6 and TRBJ1-5; perhaps TRBD1 as D (6 bases). Germline V gene lookup returns CDR1 SGHDT and CDR2 YYEEEE. Trimming left V 6 bases short and J 6 bases short, with 13 bases between. This CDR3 region has 13 residues.

As to this clone: The identical CDR3 is also encoded by other nucleotide sequences in the sample. CDR3 nucleotides: TGTGCCAGCAGTTCGGACAGGGGGCGCCGGGATCAGCCCCAGCATTTT. This encodes CASSSDRGRRDQPQHF. The gene calls are TRBV27 and TRBJ1-5; 11 bases map to TRBD1. CDR3 size: 16 residues. The germline V gene has CDR1 MNHEY and CDR2 SMNVEV (reference sequence). The V segment lost 4 bases and the J segment 5 bases; nucleotides outside the gene matches: 7.

Only one count was recorded for this clone. J is TRBJ2-3 and V is TRBV9; perhaps TRBD1 as D (7 bases). CDR1 SGDLS and CDR2 YYNGEE come from the germline V gene. Trimming took off 4 bases at V and 7 bases at J, with 19 bases between the two ends. CDR3 size: 15 residues. CDR3 bases: TGTGCCAGCAGCAACATGGGCAGGGGGGAGAATACGCAGTATTTT. Residues: CASSNMGRGENTQYF.

This clone has a handful of counts. This chain connects TRBV29-1 to TRBJ2-3; D gene unclear. In germline, CDR1 is SQVTM, CDR2 ANQGSEA. CDR3 length equals 15 residues. The V gene lost 3 bases and the J gene lost 0 bases, with 13 bases spanning the gap. CDR3 residues: CSVEAAATSTDTQYF. CDR3 nucleotide sequence: TGCAGCGTTGAGGCGGCGGCTACTAGCACAGATACGCAGTATTTT.

The genes are TRBV28 and TRBJ2-3; D gene ambiguous. The CDR3 totals 11 residues. The ends were cut back, 10 bases at V and 4 bases at J, with 9 bases in the middle. Germline CDR1 is MDHEN and CDR2 is SYDVKM. Written as DNA, the CDR3 is TGTGCCACCTCTACCCCAGATACGCAGTATTTT. This codes for CATSTPDTQYF.

This chain joins TRBV6-5 and TRBJ1-6; D uncertain. CDR1 MNHEY and CDR2 SVGAGI come from the germline V gene. This CDR3 is built from 15 residues. Trimming took off 5 bases at V and 5 bases at J, with 13 bases between the two ends. This CDR3 is CASSPPGRNNSPLHF. DNA of the CDR3: TGTGCCAGCAGTCCCCCAGGCAGGAATAATTCACCCCTCCACTTT.

The J gene is TRBJ2-1, the V gene TRBV9; D might be TRBD2 (7 bases). V was cut by 4 bases and J by 6 bases, with 17 bases left in between. CDR3 size: 15 residues. CDR1 is SGDLS, CDR2 YYNGEE, per germline. The CDR3 is CASSPRGGGGNEQFF. As DNA, the CDR3 is TGTGCCAGCAGCCCCCGAGGGGGAGGGGGCAATGAGCAGTTCTTC.

This chain connects TRBV7-9 to TRBJ2-1, with 10 bases identical to TRBD2. Per the germline V gene, CDR1 is SEHNR and CDR2 is FQNEAQ (reference sequence). V shed 6 bases and J 5 bases; nucleotides not matched to a gene: 16. CDR3 length equals 18 residues. CDR3: CASRGSGPSGSSDNEQFF. In nucleotides, the CDR3 is TGTGCCAGCAGGGGATCGGGTCCTAGCGGGAGTTCGGACAATGAGCAGTTCTTC.

This chain joins TRBV19 and TRBJ2-1, with TRBD2 matching 8 bases. V lost 3 bases and J lost 10; bases outside the gene matches: 5. Looked up from germline, CDR1 is LNHDA and CDR2 is SQIVND (reference sequence). The CDR3 is 13 residues long. This CDR3 reads CASSMGSGEEQFF. The DNA for the CDR3 is TGTGCCAGTAGTATGGGTAGCGGGGAGGAGCAGTTCTTC.

The gene calls are TRBV5-1 and TRBJ1-6; D uncertain. In germline, CDR1 is SGHRS, CDR2 YFSETQ. V lost 0 bases and J lost 7, with 8 bases in between. The CDR3 is 14 residues long. The DNA for the CDR3 is TGCGCCAGCAGCTTGGACAGCCGAAATTCACCCCTCCACTTT. This encodes CASSLDSRNSPLHF.

The chain uses TRBV28 and TRBJ2-2, with a possible D match to TRBD1 (6 bases). Germline lookup yields CDR1 MDHEN and CDR2 SYDVKM. V was pared by 10 bases and J by 6 bases, with 18 bases between. There are 14 residues in the CDR3. Written as DNA, the CDR3 is TGTGCCACCCCGAGGGGGAGTATCCCCGGGGAGCTGTTTTTT. This translates into CATPRGSIPGELFF.

The chain joins TRBV28 to TRBJ2-3; a weak D match, TRBD2 (6 bases). This CDR3 spans 19 amino acids. V was clipped by 0 bases and J by 0 bases, with 19 bases between them. Germline V gene sequence: CDR1 MDHEN, CDR2 SYDVKM. CDR3 region: CASSLWRPGAGLSTDTQYF. CDR3 nucleotide sequence: TGTGCCAGCAGTTTATGGCGGCCTGGGGCGGGGTTAAGCACAGATACGCAGTATTTT.